One and the same sample provided the 30 T cell receptor beta chains below, sequenced in a study of long-term antiretroviral therapy in people with HIV. Assay version v3.0 of immunoSEQ was used, and it was run at survey level. Clones were sequenced by immunoSEQ multiplex PCR, and TCRdb holds only the in-frame ones, with some missing. The repertoire has some 33,000 clones, around 97% of them found once; the top ten carry approximately 2%. The input for sequencing was unsorted PBMCs, taken 7.6 years after starting antiretroviral therapy. All receptors come from a man aged 30-40 years with HIV.

This chain uses TRBV6-5 with TRBJ1-2; no clear D gene. Germline values: CDR1 MNHEY, CDR2 SVGAGI. Trimming took off 10 bases at V and 0 bases at J, with 15 bases between the two ends. The CDR3 extends over 14 amino acids. CDR3 region: CATHRGGANYGYTF. The CDR3 bases are TGTGCCACCCACCGAGGCGGAGCTAACTATGGCTACACCTTC.

This chain links TRBV6-6 with TRBJ1-5; D unclear. Trimming took 1 base from V and 0 from J, leaving 10 bases between them. Germline lookup yields CDR1 MNHNY and CDR2 SVGAGI (reference sequence). The CDR3 consists of 16 residues. CDR3: CASSYYGTYSNQPQHF. CDR3 bases: TGTGCCAGCAGTTACTACGGAACGTATAGCAATCAGCCCCAGCATTTT.

The chain is built from TRBV5-6 and TRBJ1-5; possibly TRBD1 for D (6 bases). The CDR3 has 16 residues. V lost 5 bases and J lost 6, with 21 bases in between. Germline V gives CDR1 SGHDT, CDR2 YYEEEE. The CDR3 spells CASSPSGSGVPQPQHF. CDR3 nucleotide sequence: TGTGCCAGCAGTCCCTCCGGCTCAGGGGTTCCTCAGCCCCAGCATTTT.

The rearrangement uses TRBV9 and TRBJ2-3; D gene unclear. This CDR3 spans 15 amino acids. Germline lookup yields CDR1 SGDLS and CDR2 YYNGEE. The V end lost 2 bases, the J end lost 5 bases, and 15 bases lay between the germline ends. CDR3 residues: CASSVSVRAGDTQYF. CDR3 bases: TGTGCCAGCAGCGTGTCGGTTAGAGCTGGAGATACGCAGTATTTT. The full variable domain, in which reference TRBV9 and TRBJ2-3 provide the parts outside the CDR3, is DSGVTQTPKHLITATGQRVTLRCSPRSGDLSVYWYQQSLDQGLQFLIQYYNGEERAKGNILERFSAQQFPDLHSELNLSSLELGDSALYFCASSVSVRAGDTQYFGPGTRLTVL.

The chain combines TRBV7-2 with TRBJ2-4; D may correspond to TRBD1 or TRBD2 (5 bases each). The CDR3 is made up of 15 amino acids. The germline V and J ends were trimmed by 1 base and 1 base, with 8 bases remaining between them. Germline assignment: CDR1 SGHTA and CDR2 FQGNSA. The CDR3 spells CASSLVRGAKNIQYF. Written as DNA, the CDR3 is TGTGCCAGCAGCTTAGTGAGGGGTGCCAAAAACATTCAGTACTTC.

The rearrangement links TRBV6-1 to TRBJ1-5; D may be TRBD1 (6 bases). The germline gives CDR1 MNHNS, CDR2 SASEGT. This CDR3 contains 16 residues. V shed 4 bases and J shed 7 bases, with 20 bases lying between them. The chain's CDR3 is CASSAVGGTMVQPQHF. CDR3 DNA sequence: TGTGCCAGCAGTGCGGTAGGCGGGACAATGGTGCAGCCCCAGCATTTT.

For the CDR3, the DNA is TGTGCCAGCAGGCGATTGGGGGTAGGACAGCCCCAGCATTTT. It specifies CASRRLGVGQPQHF. The rearrangement uses TRBV7-8 and TRBJ1-5; D possibly corresponds to TRBD1 (5 bases). The CDR3 spans 14 residues. Trimming stripped 6 bases from V and 7 bases from J, with 16 bases between. CDR1 SGHVS and CDR2 FQNEAQ come from the germline V gene.

This chain joins TRBV4-1 and TRBJ2-7, with no clear D. The CDR3 spans 14 residues. The V end was cut by 1 base, the J end by 3 bases, with 10 bases between. The germline gives CDR1 MGHRA, CDR2 YSYEKL. The CDR3: CASSQGHKLYEQYF. CDR3 DNA sequence: TGCGCCAGCAGCCAAGGCCACAAGCTCTACGAGCAGTACTTC.

The chain combines TRBV19 with TRBJ2-1, with TRBD2 matching 11 bases. Losses at the gene ends were 1 base for V and 3 bases for J; bases not matched to a gene: 2. This CDR3 has 16 residues. From germline, CDR1 is LNHDA and CDR2 SQIVND (reference sequence). This CDR3 is CASSIGGTSGYNEQFF. CDR3 coding DNA: TGTGCCAGTAGTATAGGGGGGACTAGCGGCTACAATGAGCAGTTCTTC.

The gene calls are TRBV18 and TRBJ2-2, with no clear D. Germline V gene lookup returns CDR1 KGHSH and CDR2 LQKENI. The CDR3 length is 12 residues. V was pared by 1 base and J by 4 bases, with 1 base between. CDR3 sequence reads: CASSPRTGELFF. The CDR3 bases are TGTGCCAGCTCACCACGCACCGGGGAGCTGTTTTTT.

The chain has TRBV11-2 and TRBJ2-3, with D possibly being TRBD2 (5 bases). V lost 3 bases and J 4 bases, leaving 14 bases between the germline ends. There are 15 residues in the CDR3. Germline V gene sequence: CDR1 SGHAT, CDR2 FQNNGV. CDR3 nucleotide sequence: TGTGCCAGCAGCTTTTTAGGGAGTGTAGCAGATACGCAGTATTTT. It yields the protein CASSFLGSVADTQYF.

The gene calls are TRBV4-1 and TRBJ2-7, with a possible D match to TRBD1 (6 bases). This CDR3 contains 14 residues. Germline V gene lookup returns CDR1 MGHRA and CDR2 YSYEKL. Trimming stripped 4 bases from V and 2 bases from J, with 12 bases between. The CDR3 protein is CASSPTPGAYEQYF. CDR3 in DNA: TGCGCCAGCAGCCCCACCCCAGGGGCCTACGAGCAGTACTTC.

The chain couples TRBV4-3 to TRBJ1-4; a weak D match, TRBD1 (6 bases). The CDR3 has 15 residues. Germline V lookup: CDR1 LGHNA, CDR2 YSLEER. Trimming removed 3 bases at V and 7 bases at J, with 15 bases between. The DNA for the CDR3 is TGCGCCAGCAGCCAGAGACAGGACCGTGGTGAAAAACTGTTTTTT. Its translation is CASSQRQDRGEKLFF.

The CDR3 region has the DNA TGTGCCAGCTCACCAGGGGGAGGGGATACCGCGAACACCGGGGAGCTGTTTTTT. Translated, it gives CASSPGGGDTANTGELFF. V and J are TRBV18 and TRBJ2-2, with TRBD2 matching over 7 bases. Trimming removed 2 bases from V and 0 bases from J; junction bases left unmatched: 9. From germline, CDR1 is KGHSH and CDR2 LQKENI. The CDR3 has 18 amino acids.

The chain employs TRBV7-9 and TRBJ2-3; 10 bases agree with TRBD1. Germline CDR1 and CDR2: SEHNR and FQNEAQ (reference sequence). V dropped 5 bases and J dropped 1; count of bases not matched to a gene: 3. The CDR3 has 15 residues. CDR3 region: CASSKDRGGTDTQYF. The CDR3 DNA follows: TGTGCCAGCAGCAAGGACAGGGGGGGCACAGATACGCAGTATTTT.

The genes are TRBV5-5 and TRBJ2-7; D is possibly TRBD1 (5 bases). The CDR3 has 14 amino acids. Germline CDR1 and CDR2: SGHKS and YYEKEE (reference sequence). V lost 0 bases and J 4 bases, leaving 11 bases between the germline ends. The CDR3 DNA sequence: TGTGCCAGCAGCTTGGGACAGTCGGGTTACGAGCAGTACTTC. It specifies CASSLGQSGYEQYF.

The chain recombines TRBV7-9 with TRBJ2-5; D gene unclear. Germline values: CDR1 SEHNR, CDR2 FQNEAQ (reference sequence). V was pared by 9 bases and J by 5 bases, with 13 bases between. The CDR3 runs to 12 residues. The CDR3 nucleotides read TGTGCCAGTACTCCAGGATCGGAGACCCAGTACTTC. Encoded protein: CASTPGSETQYF.

The CDR3 DNA sequence: TGTGCCAGCAGCTTAGAGTCGGGGTGGAGGACCGGGGAGCTGTTTTTT. The encoded protein is CASSLESGWRTGELFF. The V gene is TRBV7-9, the J gene TRBJ2-2, with a possible D match to TRBD2 (5 bases). Deletions cut 1 base from V and 5 bases from J, with 14 bases between. Germline V gene sequence: CDR1 SEHNR, CDR2 FQNEAQ (reference sequence). This CDR3 is 16 amino acids long. Full variable domain (rest looked up from reference TRBV7-9 and TRBJ2-2): DTGVSQNPRHKITKRGQNVTFRCDPISEHNRLYWYRQTLGQGPEFLTYFQNEAQLEKSRLLSDRFSAERPKGSFSTLEIQRTEQGDSAMYLCASSLESGWRTGELFFGEGSRLTVL.

This sequence joins TRBV7-6 and TRBJ1-4; a weak D match, TRBD1 (5 bases). Germline loops: CDR1 SGHVS, CDR2 FNYEAQ. Trimming stripped 3 bases from V and 5 bases from J, with 7 bases between. The CDR3 is 13 amino acids. The CDR3 DNA sequence: TGTGCCAGCAGCTTGCAGGGAAATGAAAAACTGTTTTTT. It encodes CASSLQGNEKLFF. Full variable domain (missing parts from reference TRBV7-6 and TRBJ1-4): GAGVSQSPRYKVTKRGQDVALRCDPISGHVSLYWYRQALGQGPEFLTYFNYEAQQDKSGLPNDRFSAERPEGSISTLTIQRTEQRDSAMYRCASSLQGNEKLFFGSGTQLSVL.

In its sample, this clone was seen once. The V and J genes are TRBV7-2 and TRBJ2-6; D is undetermined. This CDR3 has 17 amino acids. V was cut by 5 bases and J by 1 base, with 15 bases left in between. In germline, CDR1 is SGHTA, CDR2 FQGNSA. The CDR3 coding sequence is TGTGCCAGCAGCCGGGCCAGCCCGAGGTCTGGGGCCAACGTCCTGACTTTC. Amino acid sequence: CASSRASPRSGANVLTF.

In its sample, this clone was seen once. This rearrangement joins TRBV7-6 to TRBJ2-3; tentatively, D is TRBD1 (6 bases). The germline gives CDR1 SGHVS, CDR2 FNYEAQ. Trimming took 4 bases from V and 0 from J, leaving 8 bases between them. The CDR3 extends over 14 amino acids. The CDR3 sequence: CASSSQGSTDTQYF. Written as DNA, the CDR3 is TGTGCCAGCAGCTCACAGGGTAGCACAGATACGCAGTATTTT.

The genes are TRBV19 and TRBJ2-7, with D unclear. Germline V gene lookup returns CDR1 LNHDA and CDR2 SQIVND (reference sequence). The CDR3 covers 12 residues. V was cut by 5 bases and J by 5 bases, with 10 bases left in between. The CDR3 bases are TGTGCCAGTAGTCTCCCTGGGAACGAGCAGTACTTC. Its protein product is CASSLPGNEQYF.

The V call is TRBV19, the J call TRBJ1-2; no firm D call. This CDR3 contains 13 residues. V was clipped by 7 bases and J by 4 bases, with 13 bases between them. Germline CDR1 reads LNHDA; CDR2 reads SQIVND (reference sequence). CDR3 in amino acids: CASMYSPLYGYTF. CDR3 in DNA: TGTGCCAGTATGTACAGTCCCCTCTATGGCTACACCTTC.

CDR3 amino acids: CASSLVGNQPQHF. CDR3 nucleotide sequence: TGTGCCAGCAGCTTGGTGGGCAATCAGCCCCAGCATTTT. V is TRBV5-6 and J is TRBJ1-5; D not resolved. This CDR3 is 13 amino acids long. Trimming shortened V by 0 bases and J by 2 bases, and 3 bases separated the two germline ends. Germline CDR1 reads SGHDT; CDR2 reads YYEEEE.

The V and J genes are TRBV5-1 and TRBJ1-3, with D tentatively TRBD1 (5 bases). The CDR3 is 15 residues long. Trimming stripped 5 bases from V and 2 bases from J, with 14 bases between. Germline V lookup: CDR1 SGHRS, CDR2 YFSETQ. The DNA of the CDR3 is TGCGCCAGCAGTCTCGCGGGGGGGGCTGGAAACACCATATATTTT. Its protein product is CASSLAGGAGNTIYF.

V usage is TRBV29-1 and J usage is TRBJ1-2; tentatively, D is TRBD1 (5 bases). Deletions cut 3 bases from V and 7 bases from J, with 21 bases between. The germline V gene has CDR1 SQVTM and CDR2 ANQGSEA. There are 15 residues in the CDR3. Here the CDR3 reads CSVETASFWELGYTF. The CDR3 coding sequence is TGCAGCGTTGAGACAGCGAGTTTTTGGGAGCTTGGCTACACCTTC.

The V call is TRBV30, the J call TRBJ2-6; the D is unclear. CDR3 length: 13 residues. Germline-derived CDR1 and CDR2 are GTSNPN and SVGIG (reference sequence). The V end lost 1 base, the J end lost 5 bases, and 6 bases lay between the germline ends. This chain's CDR3 is CAWSEARANVLTF. CDR3 DNA: TGTGCCTGGAGTGAGGCTAGGGCCAACGTCCTGACTTTC.

The chain carries TRBV7-6 and TRBJ2-7; D is perhaps TRBD1 (6 bases). The V end lost 1 base, the J end lost 3 bases, and 13 bases lay between the germline ends. Germline CDR1 SGHVS, CDR2 FNYEAQ. The CDR3 runs 15 residues. DNA of the CDR3: TGTGCCAGCAGCTTAGGGGGGCGGGCCGACTACGAGCAGTACTTC. It encodes CASSLGGRADYEQYF.

The chain recombines TRBV4-1 with TRBJ2-5; D possibly uses TRBD1 or TRBD2 (5 bases each). The V end was cut by 4 bases, the J end by 2 bases, with 17 bases between. The CDR3 is made up of 16 amino acids. Germline V CDR1 and CDR2: MGHRA, YSYEKL. This CDR3 reads CASSPEPGRLQETQYF. The CDR3 DNA reads TGCGCCAGCAGCCCTGAACCGGGACGACTTCAAGAGACCCAGTACTTC.

The chain employs TRBV4-2 and TRBJ1-5; TRBD1 aligns across 8 bases. The junction had 3 bases not matched to a gene; V was cut back by 4 bases and J by 1 base. The CDR3 has 15 residues. Germline V gene lookup returns CDR1 LGHNA and CDR2 YNFKEQ. The CDR3: CASSPDRGSNQPQHF. The CDR3 DNA reads as TGTGCCAGCAGCCCAGACAGGGGAAGCAATCAGCCCCAGCATTTT.